A single sample gave rise to the 21 T cell receptor beta chains below, sequenced in a study of blood T cells in healthy people across ages. A J-beta primer mix and a sample-barcoded 5' primer were used in a second PCR of roughly 6 to 11 cycles. TCRdb recomputed calls from the 5' RACE reads with MiXCR, one row per CDR3 protein. This sample yields roughly 800,000 distinct CDR3 sequences, of which nearly 60% are seen a single time; approximately 20% belongs to the top ten. Sequencing used blood. The receptors shown here come from a man aged 30 to 39 in good health.

This clonotype has just a few counts. The gene calls are TRBV5-1 and TRBJ2-1; D perhaps matches TRBD2 (5 bases). The length of the CDR3 is 15 residues. CDR1 SGHRS and CDR2 YFSETQ come from the germline V gene. The V end was cut by 8 bases, the J end by 5 bases, with 20 bases between. Here the CDR3 DNA reads TGCGCCAGAACCTCTAGCCCCGGTTCGCACAATGAGCAGTTCTTC. Translating gives CARTSSPGSHNEQFF.

In this sample, this clonotype turned up a few times. This chain joins TRBV24-1 and TRBJ1-1, with TRBD1 matching 7 bases. V was pared by 4 bases and J by 6 bases, with 4 bases of the junction left unmatched. The CDR3 length is 13 residues. The germline V gene encodes CDR1 KGHDR and CDR2 SFDVKD. The CDR3 DNA is TGTGCCACCAGTGACGACAGGGACCCTGAAGCTTTCTTT. Encoded protein: CATSDDRDPEAFF.

The sample holds a few counts of this clonotype. The chain joins TRBV4-2 to TRBJ1-2; TRBD1 matches at 8 bases. CDR3 size: 15 residues. The trim removed 0 bases at V and 7 bases at J, leaving 7 bases unmatched. In germline, CDR1 is LGHNA, CDR2 YNFKEQ. The CDR3, as DNA: TGTGCCAGCAGCCAAGAGGACGCACAGGGGGTTGGCTACACCTTC. The encoded protein is CASSQEDAQGVGYTF.

The V and J genes are TRBV5-6 and TRBJ2-1, with 11 bases aligning to TRBD2. The J call is uncertain, as TRBJ2-7 better fits the DNA end. The CDR3 sequence is 20 residues long. Germline V gene data show CDR1 as SGHDT and CDR2 as YYEEEE. As DNA, the CDR3 is TGTGCCAGCAGCCGAGGACTAGCGGGCCGTTATGAAAGCTCCTACAATGAGCAGTACTTC. Amino acid sequence: CASSRGLAGRYESSYNEQYF.

A single count supports this clonotype. V is TRBV4-1 and J is TRBJ2-1; possible D gene TRBD2, 6 bases. CDR3 length equals 15 residues. Germline CDR1 MGHRA, CDR2 YSYEKL. The V end was cut by 3 bases, the J end by 10 bases, with 19 bases between. The CDR3 loop reads CASSQVGGPWGEQFF. The CDR3 bases are TGCGCCAGCAGCCAGGTGGGGGGACCGTGGGGGGAGCAGTTCTTC.

The chain combines TRBV20-1 with TRBJ2-1; TRBD2 aligns across 8 bases. The V gene end was trimmed by 4 bases and the J gene end by 8 bases; junction bases not matched to a gene: 10. The CDR3 runs 14 residues. CDR1 is DFQATT and CDR2 is SNEGSKA in the germline V gene (reference sequence). The CDR3 loop is CSATISGRPHEQFF. In DNA, the CDR3 is TGCAGTGCTACTATCAGCGGGAGACCCCATGAGCAGTTCTTC.

The chain has TRBV6-5 and TRBJ2-3, with TRBD2 matching 7 bases. V dropped 8 bases and J dropped 7; count of bases not matched to a gene: 6. This CDR3 is built from 12 residues. The germline CDR1 and CDR2 sequences are MNHEY and SVGAGI. The CDR3 DNA sequence: TGTGCCAGCTCCGGGGGGAGGCATACGCAGTATTTT. This gives the protein CASSGGRHTQYF.

The chain joins TRBV9 to TRBJ2-5; 10 nucleotides match TRBD2. The J call is in doubt because the DNA end fits TRBJ2-7 better. Looked up from germline, CDR1 is SGDLS and CDR2 is YYNGEE. The CDR3 length is 14 residues. CDR3 protein: CASSALAGAVEQYF. Here the CDR3 DNA reads TGTGCCAGCAGCGCGCTAGCGGGAGCGGTCGAGCAGTACTTC.

This clonotype has just one count. This sequence joins TRBV10-3 and TRBJ2-7, with a weak D call TRBD2 (6 bases). Germline V CDR1 and CDR2: ENHRY, SYGVKD. The V end lost 10 bases, the J end lost 7 bases, and 11 bases lay between the germline ends. The CDR3 runs 10 residues. The CDR3 DNA reads as TGTGCCAGTGGCGGGAATGAGCAGTACTTC. Its protein is CASGGNEQYF.

This chain uses TRBV4-3 with TRBJ2-3; D perhaps matches TRBD2 (5 bases). The germline V gene encodes CDR1 LGHNA and CDR2 YSLEER. This CDR3 is 15 amino acids long. The ends were cut back, 0 bases at V and 5 bases at J, with 12 bases in the middle. The CDR3 sequence: CASSQDMRAGDTQYF. The CDR3 DNA reads as TGCGCCAGCAGCCAAGATATGAGGGCTGGAGATACGCAGTATTTT.

This clonotype occurred once. This chain links TRBV15 with TRBJ2-7, with D tentatively TRBD1 or TRBD2 (5 bases each). Germline CDR1 LNHNV, CDR2 YYDKDF (reference sequence). The CDR3 has 15 residues. The V end was cut by 0 bases, the J end by 1 base, with 10 bases between. The CDR3 reads CATSREGDGSYEQYF. The CDR3 DNA is TGTGCCACCAGCAGAGAAGGGGACGGATCCTACGAGCAGTACTTC. The variable domain in full, completed from reference TRBV15 and TRBJ2-7, reads DAMVIQNPRYQVTQFGKPVTLSCSQTLNHNVMYWYQQKSSQAPKLLFHYYDKDFNNEADTPDNFQSRRPNTSFCFLDIRSPGLGDTAMYLCATSREGDGSYEQYFGPGTRLTVT.

The chain links TRBV20-1 to TRBJ1-2; D is undetermined. This CDR3 is built from 18 residues. The V gene lost 0 bases and the J gene lost 0 bases, with 20 bases spanning the gap. The germline gives CDR1 DFQATT, CDR2 SNEGSKA (reference sequence). The chain's CDR3 is CSARDFEASPLPNYGYTF. CDR3 in DNA: TGCAGTGCTAGAGATTTTGAGGCCAGCCCGTTACCTAACTATGGCTACACCTTC.

The V and J genes are TRBV29-1 and TRBJ2-7; D is perhaps TRBD2 (6 bases). The germline gives CDR1 SQVTM, CDR2 ANQGSEA. V dropped 1 base and J dropped 3 bases, with 19 bases sitting between them. The CDR3 runs to 16 residues. The DNA of the CDR3 is TGCAGCGTTGAAGGGGAAACCGGGACTCCCAACTACGAGCAGTACTTC. Amino acid sequence: CSVEGETGTPNYEQYF.

The chain recombines TRBV4-2 with TRBJ2-3; tentatively, D is TRBD2 (5 bases). The V end was cut by 1 base, the J end by 3 bases, with 14 bases between. Germline V gene lookup returns CDR1 LGHNA and CDR2 YNFKEQ. This CDR3 contains 16 residues. The CDR3 is CASSQGWRSGTDTQYF. CDR3 nucleotide sequence: TGTGCCAGCAGCCAAGGGTGGCGGAGCGGAACAGATACGCAGTATTTT.

CDR3 in DNA: TGTGCCAGCAGCTCTCCGTACTCGGGACTAGCGGCGGGTGAGCAGTACTTC. It yields the protein CASSSPYSGLAAGEQYF. This rearrangement joins TRBV7-9 to TRBJ2-7, with 11 bases fitting TRBD2. This CDR3 spans 17 amino acids. After removal of 4 bases from V and 7 bases from J, the junction contained 15 bases not matched to a gene. CDR1 and CDR2 from the germline V gene are SEHNR and FQNEAQ (reference sequence).

The chain carries TRBV6-1 and TRBJ1-5; no clear D gene. The last part of the DNA fits TRBJ2-3 better; the J call may be wrong. The CDR3 is 13 amino acids. Germline V gene data show CDR1 as MNHNS and CDR2 as SASEGT. The CDR3 nucleotides are TGTGCCAGCCTCCGATCGAGTAATCAGCCCCAGTATTTT. It translates to CASLRSSNQPQYF.

This rearrangement joins TRBV27 to TRBJ2-3, with D unclear. CDR3 length equals 13 residues. CDR1 is MNHEY and CDR2 is SMNVEV in the germline V gene (reference sequence). Trimming took off 5 bases at V and 6 bases at J, with 12 bases between the two ends. In DNA form, the CDR3 reads TGTGCCAGCAGTGCCTCGATGGCCGATACGCAGTATTTT. This translates into CASSASMADTQYF.

The gene calls are TRBV2 and TRBJ1-4; 8 bases are shared with TRBD1. The germline CDR1 and CDR2 sequences are SNHLY and FYNNEI. The ends lost 8 bases at V and 11 bases at J; junction bases unmatched: 10. The CDR3 has 13 amino acids. The CDR3, as DNA: TGTGCCAGCGGACCGGGCGGACAGGGTAAACTGTTTTTT. Protein product: CASGPGGQGKLFF. Based on the CDR3 plus reference TRBV2 and TRBJ1-4, the full variable domain is EPEVTQTPSHQVTQMGQEVILRCVPISNHLYFYWYRQILGQKVEFLVSFYNNEISEKSEIFDDQFSVERPDGSNFTLKIRSTKLEDSAMYFCASGPGGQGKLFFGSGTQLSVL.

CDR3 nucleotide sequence: TGTGCCAGCAGCTTACACCCGGGGGGTTACGAGCAGTACTTC. Amino acid sequence: CASSLHPGGYEQYF. The chain couples TRBV7-2 to TRBJ2-1; TRBD2 agrees at 7 bases. The J call may be incorrect, as the DNA end agrees better with TRBJ2-7. The CDR3 sequence is 14 residues long. CDR1 SGHTA and CDR2 FQGNSA come from the germline V gene.

The V gene is TRBV20-1, the J gene TRBJ2-4; 10 nucleotides align to TRBD2. The end of the DNA aligns better with TRBJ2-7, so the J call may be wrong. The germline V gene encodes CDR1 DFQATT and CDR2 SNEGSKA (reference sequence). This CDR3 has 18 residues. The CDR3 DNA is TGCAGTGCTAGAGAGGACAGGGAGCGGGAGGGCCTGTCCCACGAGCAGTACTTC. This encodes CSAREDREREGLSHEQYF.

There are a few counts of this clonotype. The chain is built from TRBV7-2 and TRBJ2-5; TRBD2 agrees at 8 bases. Trimming removed 8 bases from V and 2 bases from J; junction bases left unmatched: 10. The germline V gene encodes CDR1 SGHTA and CDR2 FQGNSA. This CDR3 is built from 15 residues. CDR3 loop: CASGRGGLEQETQYF. DNA for the CDR3: TGTGCCAGCGGACGAGGGGGACTAGAACAAGAGACCCAGTACTTC.